The 28 T cell receptor beta chains below were found in one sample sequenced in a study of T cell responses to AZD1222 COVID-19 vaccine. The repertoire was sequenced with immunoSEQ multiplex PCR; TCRdb's copy has only in-frame clones and lacks some. Of roughly 120,000 clones in the sample, more than 75% were seen once. The material sequenced was peripheral blood, taken 28 days after the second AZD1222 dose. The receptor source for this set is an adult who received the AZD1222 COVID-19 vaccine.

This clone occurred once. This chain joins TRBV9 and TRBJ2-5; TRBD2 matches 7 bases. V lost 2 bases, J lost 4 bases, and 8 bases stayed unmatched. Germline-derived CDR1 and CDR2 are SGDLS and YYNGEE. CDR3 size: 15 residues. CDR3 DNA sequence: TGTGCCAGCAGCGTTTCTAGCGGTCTCGGAGAGACCCAGTACTTC. Its translation is CASSVSSGLGETQYF.

V usage is TRBV4-3 and J usage is TRBJ2-4, with D possibly TRBD2 on 5 matching bases. Germline-derived CDR1 and CDR2 are LGHNA and YSLEER. With 0 bases removed from V and 9 bases from J, the gap between germline ends came to 12 bases. The CDR3 spans 14 residues. CDR3 sequence: CASSQDAGWSIQYF. The CDR3 nucleotides read TGCGCCAGCAGCCAAGACGCGGGTTGGAGCATTCAGTACTTC.

The rearrangement links TRBV10-3 to TRBJ1-1; 9 nucleotides line up with TRBD1. Germline CDR1 reads ENHRY; CDR2 reads SYGVKD. The CDR3 runs to 14 residues. With V trimmed by 10 bases and J by 0 bases, 6 bases remained unmatched. CDR3 in amino acids: CATRTGALNTEAFF. CDR3 nucleotide sequence: TGTGCCACCCGGACAGGGGCCCTGAACACTGAAGCTTTCTTT.

This clone was detected only a few times. V is TRBV6-5 and J is TRBJ1-1; no clear D. This CDR3 spans 16 amino acids. Per germline, CDR1 MNHEY and CDR2 SVGAGI. The ends were cut back, 0 bases at V and 0 bases at J, with 11 bases in the middle. The CDR3 DNA sequence: TGTGCCAGCAGTTACTCGCGGGGTGAGATGAACACTGAAGCTTTCTTT. Amino acids: CASSYSRGEMNTEAFF.

The chain combines TRBV18 with TRBJ2-1, with TRBD2 identical over 8 bases. Germline loops: CDR1 KGHSH, CDR2 LQKENI. Trimming cost V 3 bases and J 5 bases; bases outside gene matches: 9. The CDR3 loop spans 16 amino acids. CDR3 coding DNA: TGTGCCAGCTCACCTAGAAAAGCGGGAGTTAACAATGAGCAGTTCTTC. Protein: CASSPRKAGVNNEQFF.

The chain has TRBV4-1 and TRBJ1-2; D perhaps matches TRBD1 (5 bases). The CDR3 consists of 18 residues. V lost 0 bases, J lost 2 bases, and 19 bases lay in between. Germline V gene sequence: CDR1 MGHRA, CDR2 YSYEKL. The CDR3, as DNA: TGCGCCAGCAGCCAAGAGAGGGGCAGCTCTATACTGAACTATGGCTACACCTTC. This codes for CASSQERGSSILNYGYTF.

The genes are TRBV12-3 or TRBV12-4 and TRBJ2-5, with TRBD2 as a possible D gene (5 bases). The CDR3 runs to 13 residues. V was cut by 2 bases and J by 5 bases, with 9 bases left in between. CDR3 sequence: CASSLRGAETQYF. CDR3 nucleotides: TGTGCCAGCAGTTTACGGGGTGCGGAGACCCAGTACTTC.

With respect to this clone: One end of the junction varies from germline; a read error may be responsible. The chain recombines TRBV19 with TRBJ1-2, with 9 bases aligning to TRBD1. The germline gives CDR1 LNHDA, CDR2 SQIVND (reference sequence). The CDR3 runs 16 residues. The CDR3: CASSTGADRGNSGYTF. Here the CDR3 DNA reads TGTGCCAGTAGTACCGGAGCGGACAGGGGCAACTCTGGCTACACCTTC.

The CDR3: CASSLDRLQGANTEAFF. CDR3 bases: TGTGCCAGCAGCTTAGACCGCCTTCAGGGTGCGAACACTGAAGCTTTCTTT. The chain recombines TRBV7-9 with TRBJ1-1; TRBD1 is a possible D gene (5 bases). CDR3 size: 17 residues. The V end was cut by 1 base, the J end by 1 base, with 16 bases between. CDR1 SEHNR and CDR2 FQNEAQ come from the germline V gene (reference sequence). Drawing the rest from reference TRBV7-9 and TRBJ1-1, the complete variable domain is DTGVSQNPRHKITKRGQNVTFRCDPISEHNRLYWYRQTLGQGPEFLTYFQNEAQLEKSRLLSDRFSAERPKGSFSTLEIQRTEQGDSAMYLCASSLDRLQGANTEAFFGQGTRLTVV.

The chain uses TRBV24-1 and TRBJ2-2; the D is unclear. Trimming took off 2 bases at V and 1 base at J, with 7 bases between the two ends. Germline loops: CDR1 KGHDR, CDR2 SFDVKD. CDR3 size: 15 residues. The CDR3 nucleotides read TGTGCCACCAGTGATTATTCCTGGAACACCGGGGAGCTGTTTTTT. Translated, it gives CATSDYSWNTGELFF.

This clone has just a few counts. This chain uses TRBV6-2 or TRBV6-3 with TRBJ1-6; no reliable D call. Trimming stripped 5 bases from V and 5 bases from J, with 7 bases between. CDR1 is MNHEY, CDR2 SVGEGT, per germline. This CDR3 is 13 amino acids long. The CDR3 protein is CASSQSDNSPLHF. CDR3 bases: TGTGCCAGCAGTCAATCTGATAATTCACCCCTCCACTTT.

CDR3 loop: CASSYGGGTEAFF. DNA of the CDR3: TGTGCCAGCAGTTATGGGGGAGGCACTGAAGCTTTCTTT. The V gene is TRBV6-5, the J gene TRBJ1-1; maybe TRBD1 (5 bases). Germline CDR1 MNHEY, CDR2 SVGAGI. The CDR3 is made up of 13 amino acids. V was trimmed by 3 bases and J by 4 bases, leaving 9 bases between them.

The J gene is TRBJ2-3, the V gene TRBV5-6; 7 bases align to TRBD1. Germline V gives CDR1 SGHDT, CDR2 YYEEEE. The CDR3 contains 13 residues. V shed 6 bases, J shed 4 bases, and the junction held 5 bases outside the gene matches. This chain's CDR3 is CASTGQAPDTQYF. In nucleotides, the CDR3 is TGTGCCAGCACAGGACAGGCTCCAGATACGCAGTATTTT. The full variable domain, completed using reference TRBV5-6 and TRBJ2-3, is DAGVTQSPTHLIKTRGQQVTLRCSPKSGHDTVSWYQQALGQGPQFIFQYYEEEERQRGNFPDRFSGHQFPNYSSELNVNALLLGDSALYLCASTGQAPDTQYFGPGTRLTVL.

This chain uses TRBV12-3 or TRBV12-4 with TRBJ2-7; maybe TRBD2 (5 bases). Trimming shortened V by 7 bases and J by 7 bases, and 14 bases separated the two germline ends. The CDR3 spans 12 residues. CDR3 DNA sequence: TGTGCCAGCATCCTTGTCCCGGGGGAGCAGTACTTC. Amino acids: CASILVPGEQYF.

This sequence joins TRBV7-2 and TRBJ2-7; D is uncertain. CDR1 and CDR2 (germline): SGHTA, FQGNSA. The CDR3 is 14 amino acids. V was clipped by 5 bases and J by 5 bases, with 16 bases between them. CDR3 region: CASSSRSEDHEQYF. Written as DNA, the CDR3 is TGTGCCAGCAGCAGCCGGAGCGAAGACCACGAGCAGTACTTC.

V gene TRBV2 combines with J gene TRBJ2-7; 10 nucleotides align to TRBD1. The CDR3 totals 14 residues. With V trimmed by 6 bases and J by 2 bases, 4 bases remained unmatched. CDR1 is SNHLY, CDR2 FYNNEI, per germline. The CDR3 coding sequence is TGTGCCAGCAGCGACAGGGGGCGCCCCTACGAGCAGTACTTC. This translates into CASSDRGRPYEQYF.

This clone showed up just once. V gene TRBV7-8 combines with J gene TRBJ1-5; possibly TRBD1 for D (5 bases). This CDR3 is 15 amino acids long. Trimming removed 3 bases at V and 3 bases at J, with 12 bases between. CDR1 and CDR2 (germline): SGHVS, FQNEAQ. The CDR3 DNA follows: TGTGCCAGCAGCTTTCTCCAGGGAGCCAATCAGCCCCAGCATTTT. Protein sequence: CASSFLQGANQPQHF.

The chain links TRBV11-3 to TRBJ2-5, with D perhaps matching TRBD1 (6 bases). This CDR3 has 15 residues. V dropped 3 bases and J dropped 5 bases, with 16 bases sitting between them. CDR1 and CDR2 from the germline V gene are SGHNT and YENEEA. In nucleotides, the CDR3 is TGTGCCAGCAGCTTTTCGTCAGGGGCCGGGGAGACCCAGTACTTC. It codes for CASSFSSGAGETQYF.

This chain joins TRBV9 and TRBJ1-1; D is unclear. V lost 5 bases and J lost 1, with 15 bases in between. There are 15 residues in the CDR3. From germline, CDR1 is SGDLS and CDR2 YYNGEE. In nucleotides, the CDR3 is TGTGCCAGCAGGGAGGCACCTTCTGAGAACACTGAAGCTTTCTTT. Translated, it gives CASREAPSENTEAFF.

This chain connects TRBV28 to TRBJ1-1; D is unclear. The CDR3 has 13 residues. Germline V gives CDR1 MDHEN, CDR2 SYDVKM. V was clipped by 5 bases and J by 2 bases, with 9 bases between them. CDR3: CASSPPQNTEAFF. Here the CDR3 DNA reads TGTGCCAGCAGTCCCCCCCAAAACACTGAAGCTTTCTTT.

This clone was seen a handful of times. The V call is TRBV19, the J call TRBJ1-1; D is possibly TRBD1 (6 bases). Germline values: CDR1 LNHDA, CDR2 SQIVND (reference sequence). The CDR3 totals 13 residues. V lost 9 bases, J lost 5 bases, and 16 bases lay in between. The CDR3 loop is CASEQGRLTEAFF. The CDR3 region has the DNA TGTGCCAGCGAACAGGGTCGGTTGACTGAAGCTTTCTTT.

The V call is TRBV3-1 (or the pseudogene TRBV3-2), the J call TRBJ1-5; TRBD1 matches at 8 bases. The germline CDR1 and CDR2 sequences are LGHDT and YNNKEL (reference sequence). Germline trimming cut 4 bases from V and 4 bases from J; bases unmatched to any gene: 6. CDR3 length: 15 residues. The CDR3 spells CASSLGQGGNQPQHF. CDR3 nucleotide sequence: TGTGCCAGCAGCCTCGGACAGGGAGGGAATCAGCCCCAGCATTTT.

The rearrangement uses TRBV9 and TRBJ2-3; 12 bases match TRBD2. Germline CDR1 reads SGDLS; CDR2 reads YYNGEE. J was trimmed by 6 bases and V by 0 bases; bases with no gene match: 11. The CDR3 contains 18 residues. The CDR3 loop reads CASSVATRASGGVDTQYF. Written as DNA, the CDR3 is TGTGCCAGCAGCGTAGCTACGCGGGCTAGCGGGGGGGTTGATACGCAGTATTTT.

This chain joins TRBV23-1 and TRBJ1-2; D perhaps matches TRBD1 (5 bases). TRBV23-1 is an ORF, with its function uncertain. CDR3 size: 17 residues. The V end was cut by 1 base, the J end by 3 bases, with 18 bases between. CDR3 DNA sequence: TGCGCCAGCAGTCAATTCTGGGCAGGGCGTGTCGACTATGGCTACACCTTC. Protein: CASSQFWAGRVDYGYTF.

The V call is TRBV7-2, the J call TRBJ1-2; weak D call: TRBD1 (6 bases). In germline, CDR1 is SGHTA, CDR2 FQGNSA. This CDR3 spans 17 amino acids. Trimming removed 1 base at V and 2 bases at J, with 17 bases between. CDR3 in DNA: TGTGCCAGCAGCTTAGAAGAGAGGGGGGCACGCAACTATGGCTACACCTTC. Protein: CASSLEERGARNYGYTF.

The rearrangement uses TRBV7-3 and TRBJ2-1, with 7 nucleotides matching TRBD2. V was pared by 5 bases and J by 7 bases, with 8 bases of the junction left unmatched. The CDR3 has 14 amino acids. Germline assignment: CDR1 SGHTA and CDR2 FQGTGA. The chain's CDR3 is CASSRNQGGNEQFF. In DNA, the CDR3 is TGTGCCAGCAGCCGAAACCAGGGAGGGAATGAGCAGTTCTTC. The whole variable domain, remainder taken from reference TRBV7-3 and TRBJ2-1, is GAGVSQTPSNKVTEKGKYVELRCDPISGHTALYWYRQSLGQGPEFLIYFQGTGAADDSGLPNDRFFAVRPEGSVSTLKIQRTERGDSAVYLCASSRNQGGNEQFFGPGTRLTVL.

The rearrangement links TRBV12-5 to TRBJ2-1, with D possibly TRBD2 on 7 matching bases. The CDR3 extends over 15 amino acids. The germline gives CDR1 LGHNT, CDR2 FRNRAP. V shed 5 bases and J shed 7 bases, with 18 bases lying between them. CDR3 protein: CASGPAGGLGNEQFF. Here the CDR3 DNA reads TGTGCTAGTGGTCCCGCCGGGGGGCTGGGTAATGAGCAGTTCTTC.

About this clone: One junction end disagrees with the germline gene, perhaps due to a read error. This chain uses TRBV5-4 with TRBJ2-5; the match to TRBD2 covers 11 bases. There are 16 residues in the CDR3. Germline-derived CDR1 and CDR2 are SGHNT and YYREEE (reference sequence). The CDR3 nucleotides are TGTGCCAGCAGTTTGGCTAGCGGGAGGTACCAAGAGACCCAGTACTTC. Its protein is CASSLASGRYQETQYF.